The 9 T cell receptor beta chains below come from one sample, sequenced in a study of T cells after yellow fever vaccination. TCRdb reanalysed the 5' RACE reads using MiXCR and keeps one entry per CDR3 protein. The data hold some 110,000 distinct CDR3 sequences, with around 8% observed a single time. The sequenced sample was CD8+ T cells sorted from PBMCs, obtained 45 days after the yellow fever booster vaccination. The receptors stem from a man aged 30 to 45 who received the YFV17D yellow fever vaccine.

This clonotype came up a few times. This sequence joins TRBV2 and TRBJ2-1, with 8 positions matching TRBD1. Germline-derived CDR1 and CDR2 are SNHLY and FYNNEI. The CDR3 consists of 15 residues. With 6 bases clipped from V and 5 bases from J, the junction kept 9 bases outside the gene matches. The CDR3 protein is CASRASGTGHNEQFF. The CDR3 bases are TGTGCCAGCAGAGCTTCCGGGACAGGTCACAATGAGCAGTTCTTC.

This clonotype was detected only a few times. The rearrangement joins TRBV7-2 to TRBJ2-5; D gene uncertain. The V and J ends lost 5 bases and 2 bases respectively, with 15 bases between them. CDR1 SGHTA and CDR2 FQGNSA come from the germline V gene. This CDR3 has 15 residues. The CDR3 nucleotides read TGTGCCAGCAGCCCTTGGGCCCTCGGGCAAGAGACCCAGTACTTC. This sequence encodes CASSPWALGQETQYF.

V is TRBV11-2 and J is TRBJ2-5; D might be TRBD1 or TRBD2, each matching 5 bases. Germline CDR1 is SGHAT and CDR2 is FQNNGV. CDR3 length equals 15 residues. V lost 1 base and J 5 bases, leaving 14 bases between the germline ends. In DNA, the CDR3 is TGTGCCAGCAGCTTAGCCAGGGCTAGCCGGGAGACCCAGTACTTC. Translating gives CASSLARASRETQYF.

This chain uses TRBV4-1 with TRBJ1-2; D remains ambiguous. V lost 1 base to trimming and J lost 7 bases, with 7 bases between them. Germline V gene lookup returns CDR1 MGHRA and CDR2 YSYEKL. This CDR3 is built from 12 residues. The DNA of the CDR3 is TGCGCCAGCAGCCAAGTTTTTGGTGGCTACACCTTC. Protein sequence: CASSQVFGGYTF.

This clonotype appeared a few times. This sequence joins TRBV5-1 and TRBJ2-7, with a possible D match to TRBD2 (6 bases). CDR1 and CDR2 (germline): SGHRS, YFSETQ. This CDR3 has 14 amino acids. Trimming removed 4 bases at V and 2 bases at J, with 13 bases between. This chain's CDR3 is CASSLSGSPYEQYF. CDR3 coding DNA: TGCGCCAGCAGCCTTAGCGGTTCCCCCTACGAGCAGTACTTC.

Only a few counts were recorded for this clonotype. The J gene is TRBJ2-1, the V gene TRBV5-4; TRBD1 aligns across 8 bases. Germline assignment: CDR1 SGHNT and CDR2 YYREEE (reference sequence). CDR3 length: 16 amino acids. Unmatched junction bases numbered 7, after V lost 0 bases and J lost 5 bases. The chain's CDR3 is CASSLGTDRVDNEQFF. The CDR3 DNA reads TGTGCCAGCAGCTTGGGCACGGACAGGGTGGACAATGAGCAGTTCTTC.

This clonotype was seen at least ten times. The V and J genes are TRBV27 and TRBJ2-3, with D perhaps TRBD1 (5 bases). With 4 bases removed from V and 0 bases from J, the gap between germline ends came to 14 bases. The germline CDR1 and CDR2 sequences are MNHEY and SMNVEV (reference sequence). This CDR3 contains 16 residues. CDR3 sequence: CASSYLGAPSTDTQYF. CDR3 coding DNA: TGTGCCAGCAGTTATCTAGGGGCCCCTAGCACAGATACGCAGTATTTT.

V usage is TRBV19 and J usage is TRBJ2-1; D is possibly TRBD1 (6 bases). This CDR3 spans 16 amino acids. Between the trimmed V and J ends, which lost 4 bases and 8 bases, there was a span of 21 bases. Germline CDR1 reads LNHDA; CDR2 reads SQIVND (reference sequence). The CDR3 sequence is CASSTHRVGLFDEQFF. The CDR3 region has the DNA TGTGCCAGTAGTACTCACAGGGTTGGATTATTTGATGAGCAGTTCTTC. The whole variable domain, remainder taken from reference TRBV19 and TRBJ2-1, is DGGITQSPKYLFRKEGQNVTLSCEQNLNHDAMYWYRQDPGQGLRLIYYSQIVNDFQKGDIAEGYSVSREKKESFPLTVTSAQKNPTAFYLCASSTHRVGLFDEQFFGPGTRLTVL.

This clonotype appeared many times. This chain links TRBV10-1 with TRBJ1-1, with a possible D match to TRBD1 (6 bases). The germline V gene encodes CDR1 WNHNN and CDR2 SYGVQD (reference sequence). The CDR3 is 15 residues long. The V and J ends lost 0 bases and 10 bases respectively, with 18 bases between them. The CDR3 here is CASSESSNRAEGAFF. The CDR3 coding sequence is TGCGCCAGCAGTGAGTCCAGTAACAGGGCGGAAGGAGCTTTCTTT.